The 7 T cell receptor beta chains presented below share a single source sample, sequenced in a study of OX40 agonist ivuxolimab in advanced cancers. The data were produced by immunoSEQ multiplex PCR, yet TCRdb's version contains in-frame clones alone and is incomplete. The sample consists of about 110,000 clones, around 93% of them appearing once. The starting material was CD4+ or CD8+ T cells sorted from blood, obtained in a trial of the OX40 agonist ivuxolimab. The receptors originated from an adult with an advanced solid tumor such as melanoma, head and neck, liver or kidney cancer.

V gene TRBV4-1 combines with J gene TRBJ2-7; 8 bases fit TRBD1. Trimming took 1 base from V and 4 from J; bases not matched to a gene: 9. CDR1 MGHRA and CDR2 YSYEKL come from the germline V gene. The CDR3 has 16 residues. As DNA, the CDR3 is TGCGCCAGCAGCCAAGGGGGTGCAGGGGGCAAGTACGAGCAGTACTTC. This translates into CASSQGGAGGKYEQYF.

V is TRBV6-5 and J is TRBJ2-7, with no clear D. In germline, CDR1 is MNHEY, CDR2 SVGAGI. This CDR3 contains 14 residues. V lost 0 bases and J lost 3, with 9 bases in between. CDR3 sequence reads: CASSYSTTNYEQYF. The CDR3 nucleotides are TGTGCCAGCAGTTACTCTACGACAAACTACGAGCAGTACTTC.

V is TRBV7-2 and J is TRBJ2-1; TRBD1 is a possible D gene (6 bases). Trimming took 5 bases from V and 6 from J, leaving 20 bases between them. Germline CDR1 and CDR2: SGHTA and FQGNSA. The CDR3 covers 16 residues. The CDR3, as DNA: TGTGCCAGCAGCCCTCTGGGGAGTTACAGGGTCAATGAGCAGTTCTTC. Protein product: CASSPLGSYRVNEQFF.

This sequence joins TRBV10-3 and TRBJ1-6, with D possibly TRBD1 on 6 matching bases. Germline-derived CDR1 and CDR2 are ENHRY and SYGVKD. V was pared by 5 bases and J by 2 bases, with 16 bases between. This CDR3 spans 17 amino acids. DNA of the CDR3: TGTGCCATCAGTAATACCACAGGGTTCGCCTATAATTCACCCCTCCACTTT. It yields the protein CAISNTTGFAYNSPLHF.

This sequence joins TRBV6-1 and TRBJ2-5, with 7 bases matching TRBD1. Germline V lookup: CDR1 MNHNS, CDR2 SASEGT. The length of the CDR3 is 13 residues. V shed 6 bases, J shed 4 bases, and the junction held 5 bases outside the gene matches. CDR3 loop: CASSLTGRETQYF. The CDR3 DNA sequence: TGTGCCAGCAGCCTGACAGGGAGAGAGACCCAGTACTTC.

The V and J genes are TRBV11-1 and TRBJ2-5; TRBD2 matches 8 bases. Per germline, CDR1 SGHAT and CDR2 FQDESV (reference sequence). The CDR3 runs 15 residues. With 2 bases clipped from V and 4 bases from J, the junction kept 6 bases outside the gene matches. The CDR3 nucleotides are TGTGCCAGCAGCTTACGGCGGGGGGAGGTAGAGACCCAGTACTTC. It specifies CASSLRRGEVETQYF.

The chain carries TRBV6-5 and TRBJ1-1; D is uncertain. The CDR3 is 12 residues long. CDR1 MNHEY and CDR2 SVGAGI come from the germline V gene. Between the trimmed V and J ends, which lost 6 bases and 6 bases, there was a span of 11 bases. CDR3 sequence reads: CASRYRQSEAFF. For the CDR3, the DNA is TGTGCCAGCAGGTACCGCCAGTCTGAAGCTTTCTTT.